This T cell receptor beta chain was sequenced in a study of blood T cell repertoires in COVID-19. For the study at large: The United States, Italy and Spain were the sources of the acute and convalescent COVID-19 samples. Nucleic acid was either cDNA or gDNA, and it came from T cells, B-cell-depleted T cells, or PBMCs.

Worth noting for this clone: One junction end does not reproduce the germline sequence, and a read error may be involved.

In the authors' workflow: Estimation of nucleated cell counts relied on the amplification of reference gene primers. The protocol was immunoSEQ multiplex PCR, while the TCRdb copy is restricted to in-frame clones and leaves out a portion. V and J calls and clone size follow that table, whereas D and trimming were derived from the DNA. The data hold fewer than 250,000 clones, with around nine tenths observed a single time. The germline V gene encodes CDR1 SSHAT and CDR2 FNYEAQ (reference sequence). CDR3 length: 15 residues. V gene TRBV7-7 combines with J gene TRBJ2-7, with 7 bases that match TRBD1. This clonotype was sampled from a man aged 40-49 years with acute or convalescent COVID-19. The sample consisted of peripheral blood. The CDR3 is CASSPRLGGDYEQYF. The CDR3 coding sequence is TGTGCTAGCAGCCCCCGGTTAGGGGGCGACTACGAGCAGTACTTC.